This is a list of T cell receptor beta chains from one sample in a study of blood T cells in healthy people across ages. Via MiXCR, TCRdb re-called the 5' RACE reads, giving one row per CDR3 protein. Of roughly 860,000 distinct CDR3 sequences in the sample, about 62% were seen once. The sample consisted of blood. These receptors came from a man aged 25 to 40 in good health. Each CDR3 is given with its conserved first and last residue. A D gene is named only where the DNA matches it firmly. For some rows the clone size is stated as once, few or many, or as a class when expanded; others skip it.

J,size,V,D,DNA,CDR3
TRBJ1-6,NA,TRBV7-9,NA,TGTGCCAGCAGCCAAACCAGGGACTATAATTCACCCCTCCACTTT,CASSQTRDYNSPLHF
TRBJ1-6,NA,TRBV18,NA,TGTGCCAGCTCACCGTCAGGGCTAGCTAATTCACCCCTCCACTTT,CASSPSGLANSPLHF
TRBJ2-7,NA,TRBV7-2,TRBD1,TGTGCCAGCAGTTTAGATCCAGGGGGCGGCGACGAGCAGTACTTC,CASSLDPGGGDEQYF
TRBJ2-4,NA,TRBV7-9,NA,TGTGCCAGCAGCTCCACTGGGACAACCCAGGGGGCCAAAAACATTCAGTACTTC,CASSSTGTTQGAKNIQYF
TRBJ2-5,NA,TRBV9,NA,TGTGCCAGCGGGGCAGGGCCGCGGGACCAGTACTTC,CASGAGPRDQYF
TRBJ2-1,few,TRBV7-8,NA,TGTGCCAGCAGCCCTGCCAGGGGGAGGCATGAGCAGTTCTTC,CASSPARGRHEQFF
TRBJ2-1,many,TRBV5-1,NA,TGCGCCAGCAGCCCCGATAGCAGTTACAATGAGCAGTTCTTC,CASSPDSSYNEQFF
TRBJ2-3,many,TRBV5-1,TRBD2,TGCGCCAGCAGTTCGGGACTAGCGGCAGATACGCAGTATTTT,CASSSGLAADTQYF
TRBJ2-7,NA,TRBV6-1,NA,TGTGCCAGCAGGACCCGGGACCTACTAGGCCACGAGCAGTACTTC,CASRTRDLLGHEQYF
TRBJ2-6,NA,TRBV12-3/TRBV12-4,NA,TGTGCCAGCAGTCTAAGACGGAGCTCTGGGGCCAACGTCCTGACTTTC,CASSLRRSSGANVLTF
TRBJ1-6,NA,TRBV10-3,NA,TGTGCCATCAGTGAAGAACAGGGATCACCCCTCCACTTT,CAISEEQGSPLHF
TRBJ2-1,NA,TRBV4-2,TRBD1,TGTGCCAGCAGCCAGCCGGGACAGGGGGCAAATGAGCAGTTCTTC,CASSQPGQGANEQFF
TRBJ2-5,NA,TRBV29-1,TRBD1,TGCAGCGCGGGACAGCAGCAAGAGACCCAGTACTTC,CSAGQQQETQYF
TRBJ2-1,NA,TRBV7-3,TRBD2,TGTGCCAGCAGCTTAAATCCGGGGGGGATCTCCTACAATGAGCAGTTCTTC,CASSLNPGGISYNEQFF
TRBJ2-2,few,TRBV12-3/TRBV12-4,NA,TGTGCCAGCAGCCTGGCCGCGGGGATCACCGGGGAGCTGTTTTTT,CASSLAAGITGELFF
TRBJ2-1,NA,TRBV6-5,NA,TGTGCCAGCTCCCGTGGGTCTGAGCAGTTCTTC,CASSRGSEQFF
TRBJ1-6,NA,TRBV9,NA,TGTGCCAGCAGCGTAGGGCAAGGCCCGTCACCCCTCCACTTT,CASSVGQGPSPLHF
TRBJ2-3,NA,TRBV10-3,TRBD2,TGTGCCATAGGGGGGGGTAGCGGGGGACGAGATACGCAGTATTTT,CAIGGGSGGRDTQYF
TRBJ2-3,NA,TRBV6-2/TRBV6-3,TRBD2,TGTGCCAGCAGACCCGGGACTAGCGGGGGAAACACAGATACGCAGTATTTT,CASRPGTSGGNTDTQYF
TRBJ1-4,few,TRBV9,NA,TGTGCCAGCAGCGGTGGGACAACTAATGAAAAACTGTTTTTT,CASSGGTTNEKLFF
TRBJ2-7,NA,TRBV6-2/TRBV6-3,TRBD1,TGTGCCAGCAGTCCACCCGACAGGGGGCCATACGAGCAGTACTTC,CASSPPDRGPYEQYF
TRBJ2-1,many,TRBV12-3/TRBV12-4,TRBD1,TGTGCCAGTAGTCTTGGACAGGGCAATGAGCAGTTCTTC,CASSLGQGNEQFF
TRBJ1-1,few,TRBV30,NA,TGTGCCTGGAGTGACGACACCCTAAAGACTGAAGCTTTCTTT,CAWSDDTLKTEAFF
TRBJ2-5,NA,TRBV10-3,NA,TGTGCCATCAGTGAGAGTCTAGCAGGAGAGACCCAGTACTTC,CAISESLAGETQYF
TRBJ2-7,NA,TRBV11-1,TRBD2,TGTGCCAGCAGCTTCGGGGGGGACGAGCAGTACTTC,CASSFGGDEQYF
TRBJ2-5,NA,TRBV12-3/TRBV12-4,TRBD2,TGTGCCAGCCGAGGGAGCGGGGCGCTTCGAAGGGAGACCCAGTACTTC,CASRGSGALRRETQYF
TRBJ2-5,NA,TRBV15,TRBD1,TGTGCCACCAGCAGGGATCGGGACAGCCAAGAGACCCAGTACTTC,CATSRDRDSQETQYF
TRBJ2-3,NA,TRBV7-9,NA,TGTGCCAGCAGCTTATCATCCGGGAGGTATTTT,CASSLSSGRYF
TRBJ2-6,NA,TRBV2,NA,TGTGCCAGCCAAGAGGTGCCGAGCTCTGGAGCCAACGTCCTGACTTTC,CASQEVPSSGANVLTF